What follows is one T cell receptor (beta chain) and its context. The data derive from a study of blood T cells in healthy people across ages. Donation came from healthy Caucasian individuals in Russia who were aged about 6 to 90. Each donor's blood draw was approximately 10 milliliters of peripheral blood. V was pared by 6 bases and J by 2 bases, with 6 bases of the junction left unmatched. The CDR3 extends over 14 amino acids. Germline assignment: CDR1 DFQATT and CDR2 SNEGSKA (reference sequence). Using a J-beta primer mix together with a sample-barcoded 5' primer, a second PCR was run for about 6 to 12 cycles. MiXCR, run by TCRdb on the 5' RACE reads, gives a single entry per CDR3 protein. The sample lists hundreds of thousands of distinct CDR3 sequences, approximately 50% occurring once.

The receptor was derived from a man aged 60 to 75 in good health. The material sequenced was blood. The chain recombines TRBV20-1 with TRBJ2-3; 9 bases align to TRBD2. The CDR3 loop reads CSAQTSGPTDTQYF. The CDR3, as DNA: TGCAGTGCCCAGACTAGCGGACCCACAGATACGCAGTATTTT.